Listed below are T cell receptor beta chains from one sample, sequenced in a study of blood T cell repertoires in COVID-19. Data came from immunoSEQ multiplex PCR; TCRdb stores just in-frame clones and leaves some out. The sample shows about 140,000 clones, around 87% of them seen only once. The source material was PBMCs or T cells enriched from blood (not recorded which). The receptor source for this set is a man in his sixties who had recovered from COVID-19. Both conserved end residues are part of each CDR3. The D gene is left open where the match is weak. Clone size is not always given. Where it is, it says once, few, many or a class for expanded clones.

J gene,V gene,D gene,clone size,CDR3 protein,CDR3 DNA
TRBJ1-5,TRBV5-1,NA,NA,CASSLSLDQPQHF,TGCGCCAGCAGCTTGTCTCTAGATCAGCCCCAGCATTTT
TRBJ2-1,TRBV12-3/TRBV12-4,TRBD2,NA,CASRPTSVNEQFF,TGTGCCAGCAGGCCAACTAGCGTGAATGAGCAGTTCTTC
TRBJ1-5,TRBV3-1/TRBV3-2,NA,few,CASSRTPNQPQHF,TGTGCCAGCAGTCGGACACCAAATCAGCCCCAGCATTTT
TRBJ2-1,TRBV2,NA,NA,CASSGSVLSSYNEQFF,TGTGCCAGCAGTGGTAGCGTTCTGAGCTCCTACAATGAGCAGTTCTTC
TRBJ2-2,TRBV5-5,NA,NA,CASSLAGHHTGELFF,TGTGCCAGCAGCCTTGCAGGACACCACACCGGGGAGCTGTTTTTT
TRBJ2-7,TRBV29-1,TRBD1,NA,CSVERLTGGSEQYF,TGCAGCGTTGAACGTTTGACAGGGGGGTCCGAGCAGTACTTC
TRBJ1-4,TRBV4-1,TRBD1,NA,CASSPGTGDQKLFF,TGCGCCAGCAGCCCAGGGACAGGAGATCAAAAACTGTTTTTT
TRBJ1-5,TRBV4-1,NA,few,CASSERQNQQPQHF,TGCGCCAGCAGCGAACGACAGAATCAACAGCCCCAGCATTTT
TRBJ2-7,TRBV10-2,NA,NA,CASTQRGIPYEQYF,TGCGCCAGCACCCAAAGGGGGATACCCTACGAGCAGTACTTC
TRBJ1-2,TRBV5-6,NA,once,CASSLNVGGRDYGYTF,TGTGCCAGCAGCCTCAACGTCGGGGGGAGGGACTATGGCTACACCTTC
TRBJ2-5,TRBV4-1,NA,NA,CASSQERAAQETQYF,TGCGCCAGCAGCCAAGAGAGAGCGGCACAAGAGACCCAGTACTTC
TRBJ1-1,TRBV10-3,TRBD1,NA,CATETGTGDAFF,TGTGCCACCGAGACCGGGACAGGGGACGCTTTCTTT
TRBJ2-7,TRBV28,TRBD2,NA,CASTTGGSSYEQYF,TGTGCCAGTACCACGGGCGGGAGCTCCTACGAGCAGTACTTC
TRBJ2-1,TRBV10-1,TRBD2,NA,CASSSGSAHNEQFF,TGCGCCAGCAGTAGCGGGAGCGCACACAATGAGCAGTTCTTC
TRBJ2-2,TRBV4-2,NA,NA,CASGRTNGSLGTGELFF,TGTGCCAGTGGGAGGACTAACGGGAGTTTGGGCACCGGGGAGCTGTTTTTT
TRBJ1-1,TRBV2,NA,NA,CASSAQVHTEAFF,TGTGCCAGCAGTGCACAGGTTCACACTGAAGCTTTCTTT
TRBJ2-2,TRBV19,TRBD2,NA,CASRPYRGDTGELFF,TGTGCCAGTAGACCCTATCGGGGGGATACCGGGGAGCTGTTTTTT
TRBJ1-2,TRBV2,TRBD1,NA,CARGTGNGYTF,TGTGCCAGGGGGACAGGGAATGGCTACACCTTC
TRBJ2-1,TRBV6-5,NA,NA,CASSNTGYEQFF,TGTGCCAGCAGTAATACAGGGTATGAGCAGTTCTTC
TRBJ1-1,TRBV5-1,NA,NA,CASSSQGNTEAFF,TGCGCCAGCAGCTCTCAGGGTAACACTGAAGCTTTCTTT
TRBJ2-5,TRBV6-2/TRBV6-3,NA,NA,CASSYPRERNRTETQYF,TGTGCCAGCAGTTACCCCAGGGAAAGGAATAGGACGGAGACCCAGTACTTC
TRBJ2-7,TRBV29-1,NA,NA,CSVSGSGKSTYEQYF,TGCAGCGTTTCCGGCTCCGGGAAATCTACCTACGAGCAGTACTTC
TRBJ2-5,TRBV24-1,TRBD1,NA,CATGVGTGGRETQYF,TGTGCCACCGGCGTGGGGACAGGGGGCCGGGAGACCCAGTACTTC
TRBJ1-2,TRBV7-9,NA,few,CASSLGRQAVNYGYTF,TGTGCCAGCAGCTTAGGCCGACAGGCTGTAAACTATGGCTACACCTTC
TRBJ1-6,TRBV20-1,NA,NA,CSASLRGGTDSPLHF,TGCAGTGCTAGTCTACGGGGAGGGACGGATTCACCCCTCCACTTT
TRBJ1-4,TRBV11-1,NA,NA,CASSFDRATNEKLFF,TGTGCCAGCAGCTTTGACAGAGCAACTAATGAAAAACTGTTTTTT
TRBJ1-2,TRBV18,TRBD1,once,CASFRDRLYGYTF,TGTGCCAGCTTCCGGGACAGACTCTATGGCTACACCTTC